This record looks at one TCR beta chain sequence and its context. This clone appeared a few times. The clone's antigen remains unknown. Base qualities are not recorded, but no much larger clone differs from it by a single base. This specimen comes from a study of cytomegalovirus exposure and HLA in healthy donors (dated by TCRdb to 2017 to 2019). For context, the study as a whole: An earlier analysis of roughly 570 of the donors reported 276 Gb of sequence data and around 110 million unique TCR beta sequences obtained from around 190 million T cells. On average, over 200,000 unique TCR beta nucleotide sequences were sequenced per donor among a few hundred genotyped donors of the cohort, with 15% to 20% of those sequences being non-productive. All discovery cohort repertoires had been generated using a single sequencing platform. HLA typing included class I and class II loci at four-digit resolution. The study used immunosequencing to profile the T cell repertoires of approximately 690 subjects and linked those repertoires to cytomegalovirus serostatus. In an earlier analysis of roughly 600 of the donors, high-throughput TCR beta sequencing was used to judge whether each TCR beta V gene segment behaved as functional or pseudogenic. High-throughput TCR immunosequencing, statistical association of individual TCRs with disease status, and machine learning were combined to predict cytomegalovirus infection status. A later analysis re-examined previously published TCR beta repertoires from roughly 650 donors and added high-resolution HLA genotyping to investigate patterns of TCR occurrence. The genetic ancestry cluster associated with self-reported Caucasian donors included 81% of the roughly 400 genotyped donors. In the later analysis, no new phenotypic data were used to find candidate immune exposures; instead, reliance was placed on TCR beta sequences and their occurrence across donors. A later genetic analysis used genome-wide SNP genotypes for about 55% of the 666 donors, treating that subset as a discovery cohort. Along with the roughly 670-subject first cohort, a separate validation cohort of over a hundred different subjects was used. Typing coverage differed by locus: A, B, C, DRB1 and DQB1 were typed in roughly 629-630 donors, DQA1 in about 500, DPA1 in around 580, and DPB1 in 450 to 490. The aim of the study was to test whether cataloging public T cell receptors could identify signatures of past pathogen exposure. Roughly 5 DR-DQ haplotypes were handled as single units for association and clustering, since linkage in the cohort was strong. An early release covering 550 to 650 HLA-typed donors comprised about 290 gigabases of sequencing data and approximately 80 million unique TCR sequences. Donor age, sex, ethnicity and CMV serostatus were collected together with the repertoire data. The paper as a whole reports these results and caveats: The classifier was reported to diagnose cytomegalovirus status with high specificity and sensitivity in both the original and validation cohorts. When HLA alleles, especially DR and DQ, strongly co-occurred, TCR associations were difficult to assign to individual alleles. The sequencing pipeline was judged likely to have produced a cluster of highly shared sequence variants as a technical artifact. While some public TCRs were present in many individuals, most TCR sequences turned up only very rarely across donors. Three of the identified cytomegalovirus-associated TCR beta chains were confirmed in vitro to be specific for cytomegalovirus antigens. A later analysis found that TCR association rates varied across HLA loci, with DRB1 alleles showing the most associated TCRs and HLA-C alleles the fewest. Most CMV-associated TCR beta chains appeared to be HLA-restricted in a later analysis, and the HLA associations seemed to be driven largely by CMV exposure. Correlated functional status among segregating V segments might be attributable to linkage disequilibrium, but an unknown experimental factor could not be ruled out. It was suggested by the authors that the approach could potentially be generalized to other disease states and immunological phenotypes. A further reported finding was that TCR beta sequences accurately predicted the HLA-A and HLA-B alleles for most subjects in the first cohort. In a later analysis, HLA-associated TCR beta chains were found to be more clonally expanded and to have lower generation probabilities than equally common non-associated chains. The only immune exposure information available for the cohort was CMV serostatus. Specific HLA alleles were associated with 15,000 to 20,000 TCR beta sequences at a false discovery rate of 0.05 in a later analysis. The earlier analysis of approximately 590 of the donors excluded roughly 17 rarely observed V segments, including chromosome 9 orphons, because counts were too low. Because the 87-base-pair reads could not distinguish some IMGT-functional V segments, including TRBV6-2 and TRBV6-3, those segments were excluded. A later genetic analysis reported fewer N-insertions in productive TCRs among donors in an Asian-associated ancestry cluster than the approximately 700-donor mean. In an earlier analysis of roughly 500 of the donors, most TCR beta V segments appeared in productive rearrangements about 87% or about 30% of the time, broadly matching IMGT annotations. An association between a missense DCLRE1C variant and V-gene and J-gene trimming of TCR beta chains was found in a later genetic analysis and replicated in an independent cohort. In a later analysis, several top co-occurrence clusters were reported to appear linked to parvovirus B19, influenza, CMV and Epstein-Barr virus. This cohort had only TCR beta chains sequenced, and the lack of alpha or paired-chain data limited which features could be detected. The study gave a list of over 150 TCR beta chains associated with cytomegalovirus. Roughly uniform sequencing depth across donors was assumed in presence/absence analyses, although this assumption may not hold. Because HLA typing was unavailable for some donors at each locus, only the typed subset was used in association tests.

From cysteine to phenylalanine, the CDR3 is 14 amino acids long. Only the CDR3 part of the read is kept: 42 bases, read in frame from the first base. CDR1 and CDR2, looked up from the germline V gene (reference sequence), are SGHNT and YYREEE. Trimming removed 4 bases from V and 4 bases from J; the gene matches leave 6 bases unexplained. The cohort was made up of approximately 700 healthy bone marrow donors. At the time of sampling, all cohort members were nominally healthy, though unrecorded immune exposures were likely present. The donor tested CMV seropositive and was one of the 289 seropositive cohort members. Each donor provided a peripheral blood sample, and peripheral blood mononuclear cells were used for TCR beta sequencing. Genomic DNA was extracted from the blood cell samples with the Qiagen DNeasy Blood Extraction Kit. The library came from the immunoSEQ multiplex PCR assay. For the multiplex PCR, a mixture combining 60 forward primers for TCR Vbeta segments and 13 reverse primers for TCR Jbeta segments was used. The CDR3 region of rearranged TCR beta genes was amplified from genomic DNA with a multiplex PCR assay. On the Illumina HiSeq System, the amplified TCR beta libraries were sequenced as 87-base-pair reads. As for how the authors treated the data: A later analysis tallied 75 million to 95 million unique TCR beta chains across the 666 repertoires, and around 12 million of those chains were shared by two or more donors. A nearest-neighbor algorithm error-corrected the raw reads and collapsed the reads into unique sequences, merging closely related sequences to remove PCR and sequencing errors. To assign V, D and J gene segments, CDR3 sequences were aligned to IMGT reference sequences. For a sequence to be retained, a match of at least six nucleotides to both a V gene segment and a J gene segment was required. Rearrangements were classified as productive when the CDR3 lacked stop codons and remained in frame with V and J, and all other rearrangements were classified as non-productive. CDR3 was defined by IMGT convention, running from the second conserved V-encoded cysteine to the conserved J-encoded phenylalanine. In an earlier analysis of more than 550 of the donors, sequences lacking an unambiguous match to a single V gene segment were excluded. An earlier analysis of several hundred of the donors called V segments functional above 56.7% productive rearrangements and segregating when the between-donor standard deviation exceeded 5%. To diagnose cytomegalovirus status from the catalog of TCR beta chain sequences, a statistical classification framework was built. A later analysis assigned V and J genes by comparing TCR nucleotide sequences with IMGT/GENE-DB human TR gene sequences. In a later analysis, CDR3 sequences and most-parsimonious VDJ recombination scenarios were assigned using the TCRdist pipeline. A later analysis defined each TCR beta chain by its CDR3 amino acid sequence plus V-gene family, and excluded reads lacking a unique V-gene family. As a way to deal with suspected cross-contamination and a sequencing artifact, a later analysis dropped over 550 nucleotide sequences that were highly shared and had low generation probability. For each public chain, a later analysis derived a clonal expansion index from normalized ranks of inferred template counts within each repertoire. In a later analysis, generation probabilities were computed using a VDJ recombination model fitted to out-of-frame rearrangements, and the results were checked against IGoR. Hypergeometric tests were used in a later analysis to score TCR-TCR, TCR-HLA and TCR-CMV co-occurrence, with a repertoire-size bias correction applied to the TCR pairs. To estimate false discovery rates, a later analysis permuted the HLA or CMV assignments 20 times. In a later analysis, co-occurring TCRs were grouped using DBSCAN, and TCRdist sequence similarity was added for clustering within HLA-allele-positive subsets. Co-occurrence clustering excluded repertoires with fewer than 30,000 or more than 120,000 public chains, plus five with anomalous nucleotide sharing. Here the immuneACCESS table is served through TCRdb, limited to in-frame sequences with V and J called. Missing clones are a known gap in these copies; in checked studies unresolved V genes cover under half, and the rest lacks a known reason. The V and J calls and clone size come from that table; D and trimming were worked out from the DNA. A total of roughly 100,000 clones appear in this sample, 10% to 15% of them only once. Roughly 15% of the sample is taken by the ten largest.

Recombination joined TRBV5-4 with TRBJ2-5, and 8 junction bases match TRBD1. The sample comprised PBMCs. This TCR derives from a man between 35 and 55 years old in good health and CMV-seropositive. The DNA sequence is as follows: TGTGCCAGCAGCCCTCAGGGGGCGACAGAGACCCAGTACTTC. This translates into CASSPQGATETQYF.